One sample yielded the 11 T cell receptor beta chains listed below, sequenced in a study of cytomegalovirus exposure and HLA in healthy donors. The PCR made use of 60 Vbeta and 13 Jbeta primers. TCRdb's copy holds only in-frame clones and misses some; the assay was immunoSEQ multiplex PCR. This sample has about 130,000 clones, with 70% to 85% found just once. The source material was PBMCs. The receptors stem from a man aged 50 or older in good health and CMV-seronegative.

The chain joins TRBV9 to TRBJ2-2, with D maybe TRBD1 (6 bases). Trimming took off 3 bases at V and 5 bases at J, with 11 bases between the two ends. Germline V gene sequence: CDR1 SGDLS, CDR2 YYNGEE. CDR3 length equals 14 residues. The CDR3 nucleotides are TGTGCCAGCAGCGATCAGGGGCGGACCGGGGAGCTGTTTTTT. Amino acids: CASSDQGRTGELFF.

There are a few counts of this clone. The genes are TRBV5-6 and TRBJ1-1; D is undetermined. Trimming took off 6 bases at V and 1 base at J, with 13 bases between the two ends. Germline-derived CDR1 and CDR2 are SGHDT and YYEEEE. The CDR3 covers 14 residues. CDR3 region: CASTLGGPNTEAFF. In DNA, the CDR3 is TGTGCCAGCACCCTAGGCGGTCCGAACACTGAAGCTTTCTTT.

This clone was observed a few times. The chain links TRBV5-1 to TRBJ1-5, with D perhaps matching TRBD1 (5 bases). Looked up from germline, CDR1 is SGHRS and CDR2 is YFSETQ. Trimming removed 2 bases at V and 5 bases at J, with 14 bases between. This CDR3 spans 15 amino acids. In DNA form, the CDR3 reads TGCGCCAGCAGCTTAATGGGGGAGGGCTATCAGCCCCAGCATTTT. It translates to CASSLMGEGYQPQHF.

This chain connects TRBV10-3 to TRBJ1-1; 9 bases align to TRBD1. Germline V gene lookup returns CDR1 ENHRY and CDR2 SYGVKD. J was trimmed by 5 bases and V by 2 bases; bases with no gene match: 6. The CDR3 loop spans 15 amino acids. The CDR3 DNA follows: TGTGCCATCAGTGAGCTTGGGACAGGGCAGACTGAAGCTTTCTTT. This gives the protein CAISELGTGQTEAFF.

The chain joins TRBV18 to TRBJ1-6; 8 bases fit TRBD1. Germline lookup yields CDR1 KGHSH and CDR2 LQKENI. V gave up 2 bases and J gave up 8 bases; unmatched junction bases: 8. This CDR3 spans 16 amino acids. The CDR3 DNA sequence: TGTGCCAGCTCACCAAACCTACAGGGGGGGTATTCACCCCTCCACTTT. This gives the protein CASSPNLQGGYSPLHF.

The chain uses TRBV5-6 and TRBJ1-2, with D maybe TRBD1 (6 bases). The V gene's germline CDR1 is SGHDT and CDR2 YYEEEE. The CDR3 is 15 residues long. V was pared by 4 bases and J by 3 bases, with 16 bases between. CDR3 loop: CASSRWDTIYYGYTF. DNA of the CDR3: TGTGCCAGCAGCCGCTGGGACACGATATACTATGGCTACACCTTC.

The V and J genes are TRBV7-6 and TRBJ2-3, with 8 positions matching TRBD2. V gave up 5 bases and J gave up 2 bases; unmatched junction bases: 9. Germline V CDR1 and CDR2: SGHVS, FNYEAQ. The CDR3 contains 16 residues. CDR3 in DNA: TGTGCCAGCAGCCGTATAGCGGGGTCTACCACAGATACGCAGTATTTT. This gives the protein CASSRIAGSTTDTQYF.

The rearrangement links TRBV11-1 to TRBJ2-5; tentative D call: TRBD1 (6 bases). In germline, CDR1 is SGHAT, CDR2 FQDESV (reference sequence). The CDR3 consists of 12 residues. V dropped 5 bases and J dropped 5 bases, with 9 bases sitting between them. This chain's CDR3 is CASSRGKETQYF. The CDR3 coding sequence is TGTGCCAGCAGCAGGGGGAAGGAGACCCAGTACTTC. Looking up the rest from reference TRBV11-1 and TRBJ2-5 gives the full variable domain: EAEVAQSPRYKITEKSQAVAFWCDPISGHATLYWYRQILGQGPELLVQFQDESVVDDSQLPKDRFSAERLKGVDSTLKIQPAELGDSAMYLCASSRGKETQYFGPGTRLLVL.

CDR3 residues: CASRATTGLDGYTF. The CDR3 nucleotides are TGTGCCAGCAGGGCAACGACAGGCTTAGATGGCTACACCTTC. V and J are TRBV6-1 and TRBJ1-2; D perhaps matches TRBD1 (6 bases). The V gene's germline CDR1 is MNHNS and CDR2 SASEGT. With 6 bases removed from V and 6 bases from J, the gap between germline ends came to 17 bases. There are 14 residues in the CDR3.

The chain links TRBV5-6 to TRBJ1-5, with 9 bases matching TRBD1. There are 14 residues in the CDR3. From germline, CDR1 is SGHDT and CDR2 YYEEEE. J was trimmed by 5 bases and V by 3 bases; bases with no gene match: 3. The CDR3 is CASSSWTGDQPQHF. The CDR3 region has the DNA TGTGCCAGCAGCTCATGGACAGGGGATCAGCCCCAGCATTTT.

This chain joins TRBV4-1 and TRBJ2-5; D gene ambiguous. The DNA matches TRBJ2-7 better at its end, which makes the J call doubtful. The V gene's germline CDR1 is MGHRA and CDR2 YSYEKL. CDR3 length: 14 residues. The CDR3 spells CASSPFAKPYEQYF. The CDR3 bases are TGCGCCAGCAGCCCGTTTGCTAAGCCCTACGAGCAGTACTTC.